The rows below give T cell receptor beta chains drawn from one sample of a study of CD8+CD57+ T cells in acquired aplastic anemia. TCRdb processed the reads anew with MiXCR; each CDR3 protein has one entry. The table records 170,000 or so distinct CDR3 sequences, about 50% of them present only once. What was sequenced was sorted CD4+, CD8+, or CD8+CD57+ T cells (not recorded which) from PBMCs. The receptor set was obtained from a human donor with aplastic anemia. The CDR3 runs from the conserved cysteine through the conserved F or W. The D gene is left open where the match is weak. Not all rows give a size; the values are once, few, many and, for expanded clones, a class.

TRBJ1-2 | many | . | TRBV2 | CASRGDSRVDTF
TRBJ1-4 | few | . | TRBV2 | CASSKTAQNEKLFF
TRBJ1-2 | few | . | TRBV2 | CASRAGSYTF
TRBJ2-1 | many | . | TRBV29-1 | CSVGQGGSYNEQFF
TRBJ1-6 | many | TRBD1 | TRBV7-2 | CASSPPTGTGDPPLHF
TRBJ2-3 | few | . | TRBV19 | CASSMSLGDTQYF
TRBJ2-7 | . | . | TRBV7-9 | CASSPNGLHYEQYF
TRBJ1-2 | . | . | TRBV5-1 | CASTKGSGYTF
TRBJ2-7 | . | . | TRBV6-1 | CASSVGGGFYEQYF
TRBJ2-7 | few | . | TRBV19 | CASRRTVSSYEQYF
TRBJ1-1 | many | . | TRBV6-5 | CASSYSVRPNTEAFF
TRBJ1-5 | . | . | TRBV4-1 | CASSQDVRDQPQHF
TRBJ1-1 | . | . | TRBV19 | CASKDMVTTEAFF
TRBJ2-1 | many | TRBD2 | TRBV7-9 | CACASGWNEQFF
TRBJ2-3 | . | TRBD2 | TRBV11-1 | CGSSYFTGGGTDTQYF
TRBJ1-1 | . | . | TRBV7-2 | CASSRGNTEAFF
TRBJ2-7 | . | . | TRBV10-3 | CAISEASPVRKYEQYF
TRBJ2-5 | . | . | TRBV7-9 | CASSERTVKQTQYF
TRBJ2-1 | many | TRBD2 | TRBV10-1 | CASSVAGPYNEQFF
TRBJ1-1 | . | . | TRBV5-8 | CASSARGVLNTEAFF
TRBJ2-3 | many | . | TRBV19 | CASSTAPRGTDTQYF
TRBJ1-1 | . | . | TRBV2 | CASESWSRPEAFF
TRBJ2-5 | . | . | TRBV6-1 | CASSETHPQYF
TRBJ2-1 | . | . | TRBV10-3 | CAISARIRGHYNEQFF
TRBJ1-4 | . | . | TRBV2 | CASSVRAGVEKLFF
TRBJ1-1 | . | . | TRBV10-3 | CAIGSASIAEAFF
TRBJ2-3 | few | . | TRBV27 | CASSLSAADTQYF
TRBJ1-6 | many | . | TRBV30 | CAWGDSPLHF
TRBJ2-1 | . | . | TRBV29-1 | CSVTGGYVEQFF
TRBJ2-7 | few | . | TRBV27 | CASSLGSNYEQYF
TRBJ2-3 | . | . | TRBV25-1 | CASRLPSSGTQYF
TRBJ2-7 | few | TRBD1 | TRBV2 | CASSGTAQYF
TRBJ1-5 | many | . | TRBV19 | CASRPGHYSNQPQHF
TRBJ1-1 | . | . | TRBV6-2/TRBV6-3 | CASSFGELNTEAFF
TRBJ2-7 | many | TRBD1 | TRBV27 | CASSLAQGYEQYF
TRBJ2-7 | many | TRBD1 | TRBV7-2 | CASSSTGVNYEQYF
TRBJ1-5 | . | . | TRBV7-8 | CASSLGQSLSNQPQHF
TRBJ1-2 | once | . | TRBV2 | CASSEARYRGAF
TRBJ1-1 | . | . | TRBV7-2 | CASRKAANTEAFF
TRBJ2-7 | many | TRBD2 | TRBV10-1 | CASSVGLAGSSYEQYF
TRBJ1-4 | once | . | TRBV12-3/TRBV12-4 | CTSRFGQEPEKLFF
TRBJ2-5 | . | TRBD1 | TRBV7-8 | CASSLEGQGETQYF
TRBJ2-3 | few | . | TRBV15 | CATRQSTDTQYF
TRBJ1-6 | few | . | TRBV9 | CASSATPTADNSPLHF
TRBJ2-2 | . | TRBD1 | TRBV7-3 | CASSLQGAIYNAELFF
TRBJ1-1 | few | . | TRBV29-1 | CSSITGTNTEAFF
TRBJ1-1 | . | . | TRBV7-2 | CASSGRVHTEAFF
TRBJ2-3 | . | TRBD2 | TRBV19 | CASSIRRGANTDTQYF
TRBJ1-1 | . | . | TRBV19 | CASSSGRYTEAFF
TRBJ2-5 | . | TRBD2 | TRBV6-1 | CASTKESGGATETQYF
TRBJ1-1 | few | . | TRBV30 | CAWSWGHGGTEAFF
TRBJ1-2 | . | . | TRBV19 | CASSMAILSNYGYTF
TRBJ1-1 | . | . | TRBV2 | CASRGDGMNTEAFF